This T cell receptor beta chain is drawn from a study of OX40 agonist ivuxolimab in advanced cancers. As for the study in general: The study treated patients with ivuxolimab, an agonistic anti-OX40 (CD134) antibody. Broader study findings: On average, CD8+ T cells had more expanded clones than CD4+.

This table comes from immunoSEQ multiplex PCR, and its TCRdb copy is limited to in-frame clones, with some not included. Here the sample spans fewer than 85,000 clones, 92% being singletons. As concerns this clone: Its antigen is unidentified.

Patients were ineligible given autoimmune disease history or systemic immunosuppression. V was cut by 7 bases and J by 0 bases, with 14 bases left in between. The CDR3 is made up of 14 amino acids. Germline V lookup: CDR1 SGHRS, CDR2 YFSETQ. The sample was CD4+ or CD8+ T cells sorted from blood, taken in a trial of the OX40 agonist ivuxolimab. The receptor's source is an adult with an advanced solid tumor such as melanoma, head and neck, liver or kidney cancer. The V gene is TRBV5-1, the J gene TRBJ2-7, with D possibly matching TRBD2 (5 bases). The CDR3 protein is CASRGHPSSYEQYF. The CDR3 nucleotides read TGCGCCAGCCGCGGGCACCCCAGCTCCTACGAGCAGTACTTC.